This TCR beta chain emerged from a study of Graves' ophthalmopathy and Graves' hyperthyroidism. The V and J ends lost 6 bases and 3 bases, in that order; junction bases with no gene match: 6. There are 14 residues in the CDR3. CDR1 and CDR2 (germline): SNHLY, FYNNEI. This clonotype was seen many times. RNA transcripts were the source from which TCR beta CDR3 regions were amplified. The authors performed first-round RT-PCR with HTBI primers and then a second-round multiplex PCR. MiXCR, applied by TCRdb to the multiplex PCR reads, yields one record per CDR3 protein. The sample carries roughly 420,000 distinct CDR3 sequences, 20% to 25% recorded once.

The gene calls are TRBV2 and TRBJ2-7; 9 bases are a match to TRBD2. This sequence originates from a woman aged 18-29 years with stable Graves' hyperthyroidism. The specimen sequenced was peripheral blood. CDR3 amino acids: CASRRLAGVYEQYF. The CDR3 nucleotides are TGTGCCAGCAGACGATTAGCGGGGGTCTACGAGCAGTACTTC. The full variable domain, rest sourced from reference TRBV2 and TRBJ2-7, is EPEVTQTPSHQVTQMGQEVILRCVPISNHLYFYWYRQILGQKVEFLVSFYNNEISEKSEIFDDQFSVERPDGSNFTLKIRSTKLEDSAMYFCASRRLAGVYEQYFGPGTRLTVT.